This T cell receptor (beta chain) was found in a study of T-cell memory formation after mild COVID-19. Whole-study findings and limits: Pre-infection memory carried some responding clones, suggesting that cross-reactive memory joined. Day 15 to 85 contracting clones showed balanced CD4/CD8; day 15 to 37 expanders favored CD4+. Chiefly within CM and EM were the contracting CD4+ clones; CD8+ ones were within EMRA.

TCRdb fed the 5' RACE reads into MiXCR, producing one record per CDR3 protein. The sample carries some 320,000 distinct CDR3 sequences, less than 20% recorded once. Per the germline V gene, CDR1 is MNHEY and CDR2 is SVGAGI. The CDR3 spans 15 residues. Trimming left V 4 bases short and J 9 bases short, with 19 bases between. This clonotype was recorded at least ten times. Its specificity is not known. The sample consisted of PBMCs or a T cell subset sorted from them (not recorded which). This clonotype was obtained from a man younger than 30 who had mild COVID-19 (a few samples of this study predate the infection). Cell type and time point are not known. This rearrangement joins TRBV6-5 to TRBJ2-1; D gene ambiguous. The CDR3 here is CASSSNSGLRAEQFF. The CDR3 DNA reads as TGTGCCAGCAGTTCTAACTCCGGTCTGCGTGCTGAGCAGTTCTTC.